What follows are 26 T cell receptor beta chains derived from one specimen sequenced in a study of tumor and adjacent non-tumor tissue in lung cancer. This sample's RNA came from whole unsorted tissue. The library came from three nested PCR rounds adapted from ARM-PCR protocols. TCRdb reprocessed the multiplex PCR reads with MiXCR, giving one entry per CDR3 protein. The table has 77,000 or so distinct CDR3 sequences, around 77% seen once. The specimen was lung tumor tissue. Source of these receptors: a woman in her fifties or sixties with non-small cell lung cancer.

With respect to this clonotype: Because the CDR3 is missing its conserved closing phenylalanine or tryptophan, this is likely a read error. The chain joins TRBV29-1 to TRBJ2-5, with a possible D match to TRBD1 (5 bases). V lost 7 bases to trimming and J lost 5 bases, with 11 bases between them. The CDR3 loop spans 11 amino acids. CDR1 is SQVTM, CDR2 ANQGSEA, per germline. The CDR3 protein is CSAGHVETQYS. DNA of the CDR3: TGCAGCGCCGGACACGTCGAGACCCAGTACTCC.

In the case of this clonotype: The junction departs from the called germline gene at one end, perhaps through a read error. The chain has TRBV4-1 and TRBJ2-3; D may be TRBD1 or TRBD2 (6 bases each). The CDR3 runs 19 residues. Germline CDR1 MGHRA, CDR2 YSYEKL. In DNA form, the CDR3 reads TGCGCTAGCACCCAAGAAGAGGGGGATACGGAGGGGAGCACAGATACGCAGTATTTT. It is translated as CASTQEEGDTEGSTDTQYF.

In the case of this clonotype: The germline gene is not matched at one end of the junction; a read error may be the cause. In DNA form, the CDR3 reads TGTGCCAGCAGCTCGTTGCCACAAAGGGGCAAAAACACTCAGTATTTC. Translating gives CASSSLPQRGKNTQYF. The rearrangement uses TRBV11-1 and TRBJ2-4, with D possibly being TRBD1 (5 bases). CDR1 SGHAT and CDR2 FQDESV come from the germline V gene (reference sequence). The CDR3 is 16 amino acids.

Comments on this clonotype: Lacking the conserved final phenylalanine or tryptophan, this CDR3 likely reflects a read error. The CDR3 coding sequence is TGTGCCAGCAGCCAAGAAGGACTCGCGGGAGAAGACCACTACGAGCAGTACTTA. Protein sequence: CASSQEGLAGEDHYEQYL. The chain joins TRBV4-2 to TRBJ2-7; 7 bases align to TRBD2. Losses at the gene ends were 0 bases for V and 3 bases for J; bases not matched to a gene: 14. The CDR3 loop spans 18 amino acids. Germline loops: CDR1 LGHNA, CDR2 YNFKEQ.

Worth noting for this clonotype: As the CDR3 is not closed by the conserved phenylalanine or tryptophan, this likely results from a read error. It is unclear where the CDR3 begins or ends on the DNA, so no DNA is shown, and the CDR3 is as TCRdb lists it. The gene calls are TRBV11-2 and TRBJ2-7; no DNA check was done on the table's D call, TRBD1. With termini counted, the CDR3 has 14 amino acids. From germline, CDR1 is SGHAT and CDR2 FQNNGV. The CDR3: CASSLTDTANEQYY.

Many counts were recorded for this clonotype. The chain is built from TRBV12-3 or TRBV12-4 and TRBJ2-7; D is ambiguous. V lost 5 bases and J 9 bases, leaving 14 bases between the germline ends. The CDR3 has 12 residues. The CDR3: CASSPRPERQYF. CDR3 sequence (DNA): TGTGCCAGCAGTCCCCGGCCGGAGCGGCAGTACTTC.

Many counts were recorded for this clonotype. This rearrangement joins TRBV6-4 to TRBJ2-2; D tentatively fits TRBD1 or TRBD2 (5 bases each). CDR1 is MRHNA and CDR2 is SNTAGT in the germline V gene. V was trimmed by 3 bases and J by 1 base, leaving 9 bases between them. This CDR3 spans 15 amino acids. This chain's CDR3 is CASSEGTGNTGELFF. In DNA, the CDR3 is TGTGCCAGCAGTGAAGGGACGGGGAACACCGGGGAGCTGTTTTTT.

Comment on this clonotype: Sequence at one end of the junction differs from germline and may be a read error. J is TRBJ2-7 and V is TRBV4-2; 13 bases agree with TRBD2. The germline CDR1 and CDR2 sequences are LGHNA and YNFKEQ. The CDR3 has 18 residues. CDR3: CTGSQEGLAGEDRYKQYF. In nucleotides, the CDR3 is TGTACCGGCAGCCAAGAAGGACTAGCGGGAGAAGACCGCTACAAGCAGTACTTC.

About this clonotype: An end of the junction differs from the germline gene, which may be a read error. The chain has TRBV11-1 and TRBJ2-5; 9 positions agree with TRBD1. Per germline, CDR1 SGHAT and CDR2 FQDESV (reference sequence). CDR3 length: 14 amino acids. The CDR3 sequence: CASSLGQGIETQYF. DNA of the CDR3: TGTGCCAGCAGCCTGGGACAGGGCATAGAGACGCAGTACTTC.

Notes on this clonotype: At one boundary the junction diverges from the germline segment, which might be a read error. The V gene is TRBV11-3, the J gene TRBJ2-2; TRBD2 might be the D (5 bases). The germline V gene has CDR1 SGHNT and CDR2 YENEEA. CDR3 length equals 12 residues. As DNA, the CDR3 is TGTGCCAGCGGCTTAGTTTTCGGGGAACTGTTTTTT. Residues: CASGLVFGELFF.

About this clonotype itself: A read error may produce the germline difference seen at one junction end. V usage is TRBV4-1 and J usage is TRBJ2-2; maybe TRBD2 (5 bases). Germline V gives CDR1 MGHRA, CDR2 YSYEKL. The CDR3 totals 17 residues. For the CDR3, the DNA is TGCGCCAGTAGCCAAGAGGGCTCGTCATGTCCCACCGGGGAGCTGTTTTTT. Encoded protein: CASSQEGSSCPTGELFF.

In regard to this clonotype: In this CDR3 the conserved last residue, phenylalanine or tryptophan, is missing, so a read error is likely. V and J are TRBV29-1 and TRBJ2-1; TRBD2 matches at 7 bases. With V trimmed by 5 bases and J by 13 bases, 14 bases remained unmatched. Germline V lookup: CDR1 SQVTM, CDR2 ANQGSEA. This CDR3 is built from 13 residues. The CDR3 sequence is CSVTSVPGFDQFL. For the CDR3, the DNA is TGCAGCGTTACTAGCGTACCCGGCTTTGACCAGTTCTTA.

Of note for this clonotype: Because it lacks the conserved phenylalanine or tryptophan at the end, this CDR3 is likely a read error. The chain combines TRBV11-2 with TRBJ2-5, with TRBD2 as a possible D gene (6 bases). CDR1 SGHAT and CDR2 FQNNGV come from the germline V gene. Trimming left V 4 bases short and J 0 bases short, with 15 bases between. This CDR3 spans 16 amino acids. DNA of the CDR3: TGTGCCAGCAGCTCTGGAGGGGCGGGGAACCAAGAGACCCAGTACTTA. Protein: CASSSGGAGNQETQYL.

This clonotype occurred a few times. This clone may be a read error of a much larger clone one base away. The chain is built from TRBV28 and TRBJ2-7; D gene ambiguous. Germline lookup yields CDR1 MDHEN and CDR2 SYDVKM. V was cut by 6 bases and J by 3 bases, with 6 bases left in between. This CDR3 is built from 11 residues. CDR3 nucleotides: TGTGCCAGCAGCCGCAGCTACGAGCAGTACTTC. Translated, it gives CASSRSYEQYF.

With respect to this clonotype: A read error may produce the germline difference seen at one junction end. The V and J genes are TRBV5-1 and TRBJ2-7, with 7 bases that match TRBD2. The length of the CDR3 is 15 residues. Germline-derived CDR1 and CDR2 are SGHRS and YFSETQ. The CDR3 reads CVSSLASGLTYEQCF. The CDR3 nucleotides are TGCGTCAGCAGCCTGGCTAGCGGACTTACCTACGAGCAGTGCTTC.

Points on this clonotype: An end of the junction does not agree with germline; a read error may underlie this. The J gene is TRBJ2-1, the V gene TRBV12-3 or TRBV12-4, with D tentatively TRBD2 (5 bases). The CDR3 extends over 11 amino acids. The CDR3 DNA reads TGTGCCAGCAATTACGGGAACGAGCAGTTTTTC. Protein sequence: CASNYGNEQFF.

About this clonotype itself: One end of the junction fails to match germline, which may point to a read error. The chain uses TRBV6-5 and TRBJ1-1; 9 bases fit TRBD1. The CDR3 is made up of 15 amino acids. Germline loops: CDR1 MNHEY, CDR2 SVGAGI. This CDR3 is CASSRQGGGNTEAFF. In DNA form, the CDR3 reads TGTGCGAGCAGTCGACAGGGGGGCGGCAACACTGAAGCTTTCTTT.

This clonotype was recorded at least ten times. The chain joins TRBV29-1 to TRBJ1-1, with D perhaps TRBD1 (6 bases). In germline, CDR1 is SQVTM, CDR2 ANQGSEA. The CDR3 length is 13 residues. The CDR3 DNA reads TGCAGTTCCGGGGGCTTTGGGGACACTGAAGCTTTCTTT. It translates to CSSGGFGDTEAFF.

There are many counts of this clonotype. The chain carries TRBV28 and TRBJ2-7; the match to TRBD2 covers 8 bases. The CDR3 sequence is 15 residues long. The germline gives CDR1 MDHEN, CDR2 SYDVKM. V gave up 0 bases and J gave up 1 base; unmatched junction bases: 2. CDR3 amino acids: CASSLWGGRSYEQYF. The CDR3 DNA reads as TGTGCCAGCAGTTTATGGGGCGGGAGGTCCTACGAGCAGTACTTC.

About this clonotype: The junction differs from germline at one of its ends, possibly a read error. CDR3 bases: TGCGCCACCCGAGGCACACATTCCTCCTACGAGCAATACTTC. The encoded protein is CATRGTHSSYEQYF. This chain links TRBV10-2 with TRBJ2-7, with no clear D. The CDR3 has 14 residues. Germline CDR1 reads WSHSY; CDR2 reads SAAADI.

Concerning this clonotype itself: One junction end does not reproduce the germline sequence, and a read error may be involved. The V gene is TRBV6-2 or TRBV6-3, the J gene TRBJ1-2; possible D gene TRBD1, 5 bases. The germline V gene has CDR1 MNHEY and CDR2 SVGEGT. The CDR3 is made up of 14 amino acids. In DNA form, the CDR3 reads TGTGCCAGCAGCTCCGGGACGGCAAACTATGGCTACAGCTTC. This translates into CASSSGTANYGYSF.

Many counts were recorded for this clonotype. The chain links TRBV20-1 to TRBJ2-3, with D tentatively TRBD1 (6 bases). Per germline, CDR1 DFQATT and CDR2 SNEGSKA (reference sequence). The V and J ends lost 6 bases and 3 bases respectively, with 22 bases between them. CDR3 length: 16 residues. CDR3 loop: CSASKPLAGVTDTQYF. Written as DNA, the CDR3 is TGCAGTGCGTCCAAGCCCCTAGCAGGGGTAACAGATACGCAGTATTTT.

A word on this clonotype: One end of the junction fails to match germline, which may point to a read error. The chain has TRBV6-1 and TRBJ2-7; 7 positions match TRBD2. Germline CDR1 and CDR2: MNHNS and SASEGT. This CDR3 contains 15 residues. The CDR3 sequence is CASSERKRGSYEQHF. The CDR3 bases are TGTGCCAGCAGTGAAAGAAAGCGGGGATCCTACGAACAGCACTTC.

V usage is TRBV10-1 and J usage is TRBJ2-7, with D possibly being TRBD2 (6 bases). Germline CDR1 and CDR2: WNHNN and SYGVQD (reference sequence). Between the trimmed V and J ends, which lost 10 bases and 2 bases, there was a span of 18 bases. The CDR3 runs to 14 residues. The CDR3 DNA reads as TGCGCCATCGGCTCCTTTACTAGCCCCTACGAGCAGTACTTC. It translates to CAIGSFTSPYEQYF.

CDR3 nucleotides: TGCAGTGCTAGTGAGGCCCAGCACACAGATACGCAGTATTTT. The encoded protein is CSASEAQHTDTQYF. The chain combines TRBV20-1 with TRBJ2-3; D not certain. Trimming left V 3 bases short and J 2 bases short, with 12 bases between. The CDR3 spans 14 residues. CDR1 and CDR2 (germline): DFQATT, SNEGSKA (reference sequence).

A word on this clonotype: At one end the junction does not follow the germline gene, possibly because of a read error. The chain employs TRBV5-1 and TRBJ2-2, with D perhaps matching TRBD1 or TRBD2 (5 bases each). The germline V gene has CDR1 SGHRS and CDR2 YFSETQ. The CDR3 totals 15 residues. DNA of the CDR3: TGCGTCAGCAGCACTGTGGGACCCGACACCGGGGAGCTGTTTTTT. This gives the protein CVSSTVGPDTGELFF.